This TCR beta chain emerged from a study of blood T cell repertoires in COVID-19. Study background: The United States, Italy and Spain were the sources of the acute and convalescent COVID-19 samples. Sources were T cells, B-cell-depleted T cells, or PBMCs; the material itself was cDNA or gDNA.

Trimming cost V 2 bases and J 4 bases, with 12 bases left between them. The CDR3 sequence is 15 residues long. CDR1 is LGHDT, CDR2 YNNKEL, per germline (reference sequence). Original handling: Reference gene primer amplification in the assay estimated nucleated cell counts. The table came from immunoSEQ multiplex PCR; TCRdb's copy has only in-frame clones and leaves some out. V, J and clone size reflect that table, while D and trimming were determined from the DNA. The table includes about 98,000 clones, 82% detected once. The chain recombines TRBV3-1 (or the pseudogene TRBV3-2) with TRBJ1-3; perhaps TRBD1 as D (5 bases). Material: peripheral blood. This TCR came from a man aged 70-80 years with active or convalescent COVID-19. The CDR3 region is CASSQQGAGGNTIYF. CDR3 in DNA: TGTGCCAGCAGCCAACAGGGCGCCGGGGGAAACACCATATATTTT.